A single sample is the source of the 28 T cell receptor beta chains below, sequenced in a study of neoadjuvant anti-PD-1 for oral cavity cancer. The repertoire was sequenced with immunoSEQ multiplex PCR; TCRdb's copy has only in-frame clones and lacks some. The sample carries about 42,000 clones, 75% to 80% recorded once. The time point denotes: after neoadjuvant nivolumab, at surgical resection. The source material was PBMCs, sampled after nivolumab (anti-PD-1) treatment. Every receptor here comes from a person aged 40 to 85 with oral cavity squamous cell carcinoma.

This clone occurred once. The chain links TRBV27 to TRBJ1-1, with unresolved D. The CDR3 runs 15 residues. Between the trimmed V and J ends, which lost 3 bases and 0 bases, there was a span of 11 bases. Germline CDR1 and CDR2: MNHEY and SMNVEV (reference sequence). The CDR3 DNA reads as TGTGCCAGCAGTTTCAATCTGAAGATGAACACTGAAGCTTTCTTT. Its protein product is CASSFNLKMNTEAFF.

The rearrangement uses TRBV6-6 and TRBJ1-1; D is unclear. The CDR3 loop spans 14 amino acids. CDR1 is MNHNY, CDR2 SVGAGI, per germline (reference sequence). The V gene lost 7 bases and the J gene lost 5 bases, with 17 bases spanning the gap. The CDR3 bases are TGTGCCAGCACTTTAGGCGGGGTTAGGACTGAAGCTTTCTTT. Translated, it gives CASTLGGVRTEAFF.

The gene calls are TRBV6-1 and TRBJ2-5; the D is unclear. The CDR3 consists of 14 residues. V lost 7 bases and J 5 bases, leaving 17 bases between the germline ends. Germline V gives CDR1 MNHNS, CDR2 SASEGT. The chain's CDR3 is CASTADPGRETQYF. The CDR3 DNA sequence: TGTGCCAGCACCGCAGATCCGGGTAGGGAGACCCAGTACTTC.

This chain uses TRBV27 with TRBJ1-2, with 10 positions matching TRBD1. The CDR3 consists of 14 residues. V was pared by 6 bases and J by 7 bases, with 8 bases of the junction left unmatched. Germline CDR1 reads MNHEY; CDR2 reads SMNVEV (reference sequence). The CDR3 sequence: CASSRPGQGVGYTF. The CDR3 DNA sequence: TGTGCCAGCAGCCGACCCGGACAGGGGGTTGGCTACACCTTC.

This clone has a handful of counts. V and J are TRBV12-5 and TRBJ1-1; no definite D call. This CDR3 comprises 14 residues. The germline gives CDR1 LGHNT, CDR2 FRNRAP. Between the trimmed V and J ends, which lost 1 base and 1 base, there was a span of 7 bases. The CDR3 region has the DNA TGTGCTAGTGGTTTGGGGGGAAGGAACACTGAAGCTTTCTTT. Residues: CASGLGGRNTEAFF.

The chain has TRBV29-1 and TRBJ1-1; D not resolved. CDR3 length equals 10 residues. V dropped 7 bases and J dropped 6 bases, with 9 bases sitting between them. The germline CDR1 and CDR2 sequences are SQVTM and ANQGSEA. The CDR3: CSDGRAEAFF. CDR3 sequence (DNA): TGCAGCGACGGGAGGGCTGAAGCTTTCTTT.

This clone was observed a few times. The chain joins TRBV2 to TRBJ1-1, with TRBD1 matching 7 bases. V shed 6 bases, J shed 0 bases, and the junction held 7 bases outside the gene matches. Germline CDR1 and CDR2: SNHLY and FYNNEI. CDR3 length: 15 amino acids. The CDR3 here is CASRVLQGLNTEAFF. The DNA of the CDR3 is TGTGCCAGCAGGGTATTACAGGGGTTGAACACTGAAGCTTTCTTT.

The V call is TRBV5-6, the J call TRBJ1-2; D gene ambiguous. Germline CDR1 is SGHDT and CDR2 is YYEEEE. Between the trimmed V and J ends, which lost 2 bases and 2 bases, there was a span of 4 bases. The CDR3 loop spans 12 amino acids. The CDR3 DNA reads TGTGCCAGCAGCTTAGGGAACTATGGCTACACCTTC. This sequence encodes CASSLGNYGYTF.

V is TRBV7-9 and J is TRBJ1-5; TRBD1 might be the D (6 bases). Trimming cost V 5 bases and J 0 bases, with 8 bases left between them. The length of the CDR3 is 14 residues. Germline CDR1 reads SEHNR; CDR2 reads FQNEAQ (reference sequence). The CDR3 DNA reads TGTGCCAGCAGCCCACAGGGTAGCAATCAGCCCCAGCATTTT. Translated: CASSPQGSNQPQHF.

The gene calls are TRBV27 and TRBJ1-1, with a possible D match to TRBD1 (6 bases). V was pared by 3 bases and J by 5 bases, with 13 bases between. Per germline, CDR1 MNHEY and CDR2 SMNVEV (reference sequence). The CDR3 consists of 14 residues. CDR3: CASSFGGAGTEAFF. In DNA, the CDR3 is TGTGCCAGCAGTTTTGGGGGGGCGGGGACTGAAGCTTTCTTT.

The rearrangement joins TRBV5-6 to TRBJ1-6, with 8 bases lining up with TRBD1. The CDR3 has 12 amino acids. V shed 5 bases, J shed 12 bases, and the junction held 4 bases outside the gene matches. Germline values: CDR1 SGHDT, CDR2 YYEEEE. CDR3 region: CASSQQGGPLHF. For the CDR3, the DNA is TGTGCCAGCAGTCAACAGGGGGGACCCCTCCACTTT.

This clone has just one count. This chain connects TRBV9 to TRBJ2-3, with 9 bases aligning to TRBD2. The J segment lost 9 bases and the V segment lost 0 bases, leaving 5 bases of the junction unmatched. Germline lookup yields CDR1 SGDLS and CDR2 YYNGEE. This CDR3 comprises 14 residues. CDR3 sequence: CASSVDGSGGTQYF. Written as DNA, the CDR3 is TGTGCCAGCAGCGTAGATGGCAGCGGGGGGACGCAGTATTTT.

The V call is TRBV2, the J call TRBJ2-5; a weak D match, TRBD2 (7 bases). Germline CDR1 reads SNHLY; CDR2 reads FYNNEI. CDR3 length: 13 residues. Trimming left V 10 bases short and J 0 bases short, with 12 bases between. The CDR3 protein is CATKRDNQETQYF. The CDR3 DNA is TGTGCCACAAAGCGGGACAACCAAGAGACCCAGTACTTC.

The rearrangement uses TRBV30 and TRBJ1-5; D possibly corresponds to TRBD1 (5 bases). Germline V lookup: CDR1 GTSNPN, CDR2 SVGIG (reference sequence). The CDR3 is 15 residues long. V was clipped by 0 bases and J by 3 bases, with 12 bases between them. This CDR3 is CAWSVLRVYNQPQHF. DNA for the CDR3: TGTGCCTGGAGTGTACTCAGGGTCTACAATCAGCCCCAGCATTTT.

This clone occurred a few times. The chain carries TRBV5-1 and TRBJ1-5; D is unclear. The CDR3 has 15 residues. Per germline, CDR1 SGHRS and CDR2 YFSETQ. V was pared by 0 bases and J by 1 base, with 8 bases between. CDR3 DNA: TGCGCCAGCAGCTTGGGAACAGCCAGCAATCAGCCCCAGCATTTT. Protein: CASSLGTASNQPQHF.

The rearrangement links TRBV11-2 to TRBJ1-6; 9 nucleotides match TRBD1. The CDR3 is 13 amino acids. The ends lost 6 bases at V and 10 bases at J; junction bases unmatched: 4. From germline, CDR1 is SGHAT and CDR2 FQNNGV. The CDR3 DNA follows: TGTGCCAGCAGTTCGGACAGGGGCTCACCCCTCCACTTT. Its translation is CASSSDRGSPLHF.

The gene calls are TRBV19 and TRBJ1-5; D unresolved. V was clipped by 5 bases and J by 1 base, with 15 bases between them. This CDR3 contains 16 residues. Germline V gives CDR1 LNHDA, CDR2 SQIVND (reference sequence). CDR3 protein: CASSPDYAGSNQPQHF. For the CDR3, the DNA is TGTGCCAGTAGTCCCGACTACGCTGGAAGCAATCAGCCCCAGCATTTT.

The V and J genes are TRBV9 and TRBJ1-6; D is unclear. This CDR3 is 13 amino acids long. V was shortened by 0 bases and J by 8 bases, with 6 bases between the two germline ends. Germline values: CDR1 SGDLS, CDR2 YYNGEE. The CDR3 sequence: CASSVEIDSPLHF. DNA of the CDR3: TGTGCCAGCAGCGTAGAAATTGATTCACCCCTCCACTTT.

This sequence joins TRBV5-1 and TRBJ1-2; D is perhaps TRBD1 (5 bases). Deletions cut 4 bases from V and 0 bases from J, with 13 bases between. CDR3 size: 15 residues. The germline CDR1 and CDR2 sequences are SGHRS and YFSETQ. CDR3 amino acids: CASSKDSLANYGYTF. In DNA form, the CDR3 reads TGCGCCAGCAGCAAAGACAGTCTAGCTAACTATGGCTACACCTTC.

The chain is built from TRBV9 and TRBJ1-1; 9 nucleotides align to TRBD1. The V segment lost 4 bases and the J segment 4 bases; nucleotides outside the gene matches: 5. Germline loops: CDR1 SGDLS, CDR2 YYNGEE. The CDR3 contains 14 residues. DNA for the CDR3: TGTGCCAGCAGCCCCGAGACAGGGGGCACTGAAGCTTTCTTT. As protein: CASSPETGGTEAFF.

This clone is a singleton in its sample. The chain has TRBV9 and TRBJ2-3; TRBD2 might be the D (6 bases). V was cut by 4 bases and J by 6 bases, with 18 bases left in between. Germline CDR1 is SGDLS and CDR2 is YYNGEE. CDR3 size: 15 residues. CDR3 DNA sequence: TGTGCCAGCAGCAAACTAGCAGGATCGGTGGATACGCAGTATTTT. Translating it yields CASSKLAGSVDTQYF.

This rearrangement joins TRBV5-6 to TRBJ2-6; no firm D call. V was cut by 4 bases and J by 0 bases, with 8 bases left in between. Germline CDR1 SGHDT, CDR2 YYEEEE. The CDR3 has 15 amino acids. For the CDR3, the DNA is TGTGCCAGCAGCCGTCAGAGCTCTGGGGCCAACGTCCTGACTTTC. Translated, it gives CASSRQSSGANVLTF. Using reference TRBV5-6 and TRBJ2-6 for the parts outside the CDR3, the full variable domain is DAGVTQSPTHLIKTRGQQVTLRCSPKSGHDTVSWYQQALGQGPQFIFQYYEEEERQRGNFPDRFSGHQFPNYSSELNVNALLLGDSALYLCASSRQSSGANVLTFGAGSRLTVL.

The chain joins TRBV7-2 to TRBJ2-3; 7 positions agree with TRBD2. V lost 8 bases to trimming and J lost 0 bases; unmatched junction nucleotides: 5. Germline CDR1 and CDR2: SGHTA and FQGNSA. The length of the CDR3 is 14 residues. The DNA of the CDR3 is TGTGCCAGCCGACGGGACTATAGCACAGATACGCAGTATTTT. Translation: CASRRDYSTDTQYF. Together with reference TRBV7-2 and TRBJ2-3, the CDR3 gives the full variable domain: GAGVSQSPSNKVTEKGKDVELRCDPISGHTALYWYRQSLGQGLEFLIYFQGNSAPDKSGLPSDRFSAERTGGSVSTLTIQRTQQEDSAVYLCASRRDYSTDTQYFGPGTRLTVL.

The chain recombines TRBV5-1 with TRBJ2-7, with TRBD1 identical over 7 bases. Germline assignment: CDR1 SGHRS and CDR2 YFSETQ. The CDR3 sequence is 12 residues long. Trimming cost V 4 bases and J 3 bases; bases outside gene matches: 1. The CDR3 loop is CASSRDSYEQYF. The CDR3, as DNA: TGCGCCAGCAGCCGGGACAGCTACGAGCAGTACTTC.

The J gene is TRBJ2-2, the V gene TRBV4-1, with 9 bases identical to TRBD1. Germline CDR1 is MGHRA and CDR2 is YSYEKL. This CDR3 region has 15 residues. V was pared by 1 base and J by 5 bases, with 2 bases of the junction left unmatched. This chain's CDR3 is CASSQGDRETGELFF. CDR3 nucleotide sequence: TGCGCCAGCAGCCAAGGGGACAGGGAAACCGGGGAGCTGTTTTTT.

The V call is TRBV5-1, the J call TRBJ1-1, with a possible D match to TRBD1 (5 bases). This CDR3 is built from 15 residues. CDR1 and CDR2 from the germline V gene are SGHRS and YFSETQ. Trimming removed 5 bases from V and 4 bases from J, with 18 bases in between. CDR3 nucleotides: TGCGCCAGCAGTCCCGGGGCCGGTTCTCCCACTGAAGCTTTCTTT. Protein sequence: CASSPGAGSPTEAFF.

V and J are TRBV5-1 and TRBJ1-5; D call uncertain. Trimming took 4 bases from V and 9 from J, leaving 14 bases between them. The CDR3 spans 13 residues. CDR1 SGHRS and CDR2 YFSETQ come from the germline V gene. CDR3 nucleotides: TGCGCCAGCAGCGTCTCAGTGTCCGGGCCCCAGCATTTT. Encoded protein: CASSVSVSGPQHF.

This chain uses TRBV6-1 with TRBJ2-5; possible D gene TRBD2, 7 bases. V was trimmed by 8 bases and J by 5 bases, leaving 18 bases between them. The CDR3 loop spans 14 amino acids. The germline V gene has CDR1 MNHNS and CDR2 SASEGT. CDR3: CASQGRGAVETQYF. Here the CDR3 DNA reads TGTGCCAGCCAAGGTCGGGGGGCCGTGGAGACCCAGTACTTC.